Detailed here is one TCR beta chain. Its antigen is unknown. No much larger clonotype is one base removed from it; base qualities were not supplied. This sample is drawn from a study of blood T cell repertoires in COVID-19 (dated by TCRdb to about 2020). For the wider study: Collaborator samples came from the United States, Italy and Spain and covered acute and convalescent phases of COVID-19. The material from the prospective study consisted of cDNA or gDNA derived from T cells, B-cell-depleted T cells, or PBMCs. Deeply sampled blood TCRbeta repertoires from subjects exposed to, actively infected with, or recovered from COVID-19 were included in the dataset. The samples were drawn from two sources: the first 160 participants of the ongoing ImmuneRACE study, and 1,254 subjects contributed by 6 global collaborators. The repertoires were released in a freely available public database meant as a resource for research on the immune response to SARS-CoV-2. Where available, HLA class I and class II types were taken from metadata supplied by the sample provider and were not determined by assay-based typing. Nearly every sample came with metadata listing a de-identified subject ID, COVID-19 status, age in years and sex.

Paper-wide results and their limitations: The quantity of clinical and demographic metadata differed by source and by participant and was supplied without curation.

Taken from cysteine to phenylalanine, the CDR3 has 14 residues. Only CDR3 DNA is held: 42 bases, read in frame from base 1. V sheds 4 bases and J sheds 7 bases, leaving 14 bases between their ends. Taken from the germline V gene (reference sequence), the CDR1 and CDR2 loops are LGHDT and YNNKEL. TCRbeta CDR3 regions were amplified from genomic DNA using the immunoSEQ Assay, a bias-controlled multiplex PCR. Concerning the study's data processing: The number of nucleated cells in each sample was estimated by amplification of reference gene primers within the assay. To quantify the absolute abundance of each unique TCRbeta CDR3 rearrangement, sequence reads were collapsed and filtered. For each sample, productive Simpson clonality was calculated as the square root of Simpson's diversity index across productive rearrangements. TCRdb took over this immuneACCESS table, retaining in-frame rearrangements with V and J assigned. Such tables are incomplete; in checked studies, under half of the missing clones stem from an unresolved V gene, and the remainder is unexplained. Clonal size and the V and J genes are those of that table, whereas D and trimming came from the DNA. This sample lists 150,000 or so clones; 65% to 90% were detected once. Of the sample, approximately 8% falls within the top ten clones.

Collaborating institutions collected whole blood in K2EDTA tubes following their own protocols. Collaborator samples were shipped for TCRbeta analysis as frozen whole blood, isolated PBMCs, or DNA extracted from either sample type. The rearranged chain carries TRBV3-1 (or the pseudogene TRBV3-2) and TRBJ2-1; TRBD2 is perhaps the D gene, given 6 matching bases. The source of this sequence is a man in his fifties or sixties with acute or convalescent COVID-19. Sequencing was done on a sample of peripheral blood. The CDR3 region reads CASSLTLARNEQFF. Here is the DNA: TGTGCCAGCAGCCTCACCCTAGCGCGTAATGAGCAGTTCTTC.